The 27 T cell receptor beta chains in this list originate from one sample, sequenced in a study of blood T cell repertoires in COVID-19. The protocol was immunoSEQ multiplex PCR, while the TCRdb copy is restricted to in-frame clones and leaves out a portion. The sample includes 68,000 or so clones, 80% to 90% of them seen just once. Sequencing was performed on peripheral blood. Every receptor here comes from a man aged 45-65 years with active COVID-19.

The chain is built from TRBV2 and TRBJ2-3, with D tentatively TRBD2 (5 bases). CDR3 size: 14 residues. The germline V gene has CDR1 SNHLY and CDR2 FYNNEI. With 6 bases removed from V and 6 bases from J, the gap between germline ends came to 16 bases. Here the CDR3 reads CASRAGSTSDTQYF. In nucleotides, the CDR3 is TGTGCCAGCAGGGCGGGCAGCACGTCCGATACGCAGTATTTT.

J is TRBJ1-5 and V is TRBV5-1; 8 bases agree with TRBD1. V lost 4 bases and J lost 6; bases outside the gene matches: 6. Germline V gene sequence: CDR1 SGHRS, CDR2 YFSETQ. The CDR3 has 14 amino acids. The CDR3 bases are TGCGCCAGCAGCCCGACAGGGGCTGGTCAGCCCCAGCATTTT. Translating it yields CASSPTGAGQPQHF.

The chain employs TRBV9 and TRBJ2-7; 8 nucleotides line up with TRBD2. Germline V gene data show CDR1 as SGDLS and CDR2 as YYNGEE. Trimming took 4 bases from V and 0 from J; bases not matched to a gene: 6. The CDR3 consists of 15 residues. The DNA for the CDR3 is TGTGCCAGCAGCTACCTAGCGGGCGCCTCCTACGAGCAGTACTTC. Its translation: CASSYLAGASYEQYF.

There are a few counts of this clone. J is TRBJ1-1 and V is TRBV5-1; maybe TRBD1 (5 bases). In germline, CDR1 is SGHRS, CDR2 YFSETQ. The V gene lost 0 bases and the J gene lost 4 bases, with 13 bases spanning the gap. The CDR3 is 15 amino acids. The CDR3 loop is CASSLAGGFVTEAFF. The CDR3 DNA is TGCGCCAGCAGCTTGGCCGGGGGGTTTGTCACTGAAGCTTTCTTT. Full variable domain (remainder filled in from reference TRBV5-1 and TRBJ1-1): KAGVTQTPRYLIKTRGQQVTLSCSPISGHRSVSWYQQTPGQGLQFLFEYFSETQRNKGNFPGRFSGRQFSNSRSEMNVSTLELGDSALYLCASSLAGGFVTEAFFGQGTRLTVV.

The chain employs TRBV7-3 and TRBJ2-3; D unclear. CDR3 length: 10 amino acids. Looked up from germline, CDR1 is SGHTA and CDR2 is FQGTGA. The V end lost 11 bases, the J end lost 14 bases, and 17 bases lay between the germline ends. The CDR3 DNA reads as TGTGCCGGTGGTAGTGGAGTCCTGTATTTT. Residues: CAGGSGVLYF.

The chain uses TRBV5-1 and TRBJ2-5; weak D call: TRBD1 (6 bases). The CDR3 runs 13 residues. CDR1 is SGHRS, CDR2 YFSETQ, per germline. The ends were cut back, 4 bases at V and 2 bases at J, with 9 bases in the middle. The CDR3 DNA sequence: TGCGCCAGCAGCCCCGGACAGCAAGAGACCCAGTACTTC. This translates into CASSPGQQETQYF.

This chain uses TRBV13 with TRBJ1-1; TRBD1 matches at 7 bases. CDR1 is PRHDT and CDR2 is FYEKMQ in the germline V gene (reference sequence). With 6 bases clipped from V and 4 bases from J, the junction kept 11 bases outside the gene matches. The CDR3 is made up of 15 amino acids. CDR3 residues: CASSRTKGAGTEAFF. The CDR3 DNA reads TGTGCCAGCAGTCGTACGAAGGGGGCAGGCACTGAAGCTTTCTTT. The complete variable domain, with remaining parts taken from reference TRBV13 and TRBJ1-1, reads AAGVIQSPRHLIKEKRETATLKCYPIPRHDTVYWYQQGPGQDPQFLISFYEKMQSDKGSIPDRFSAQQFSDYHSELNMSSLELGDSALYFCASSRTKGAGTEAFFGQGTRLTVV.

The chain links TRBV29-1 to TRBJ2-3, with TRBD2 matching 9 bases. Trimming cost V 3 bases and J 4 bases; bases outside gene matches: 8. From germline, CDR1 is SQVTM and CDR2 ANQGSEA. The CDR3 totals 15 residues. Written as DNA, the CDR3 is TGCAGCGTTGATGGGAGCGGGGGGCTCTCAGATACGCAGTATTTT. Protein product: CSVDGSGGLSDTQYF.

This clone was counted a single time. The chain carries TRBV2 and TRBJ1-2, with D uncertain. The CDR3 is 14 amino acids. CDR1 SNHLY and CDR2 FYNNEI come from the germline V gene. V lost 4 bases to trimming and J lost 5 bases, with 14 bases between them. The CDR3 region has the DNA TGTGCCAGCAGTGGCGAGGTCTATCTATATGGCTACACCTTC. It yields the protein CASSGEVYLYGYTF.

The gene calls are TRBV2 and TRBJ2-6; D ambiguous. Germline CDR1 and CDR2: SNHLY and FYNNEI. The CDR3 has 14 residues. Trimming took off 2 bases at V and 1 base at J, with 3 bases between the two ends. The CDR3 protein is CASSEISGANVLTF. CDR3 nucleotide sequence: TGTGCCAGCAGTGAAATATCTGGGGCCAACGTCCTGACTTTC.

The V gene is TRBV29-1, the J gene TRBJ2-7, with 10 bases lining up with TRBD2. Germline V CDR1 and CDR2: SQVTM, ANQGSEA. J gave up 6 bases and V 1 base, and 6 bases lay outside the gene matches. CDR3 length: 14 amino acids. The CDR3 region is CSVEGPSGGREQYF. In DNA form, the CDR3 reads TGCAGCGTTGAAGGTCCTAGCGGGGGCCGCGAGCAGTACTTC.

The rearrangement uses TRBV30 and TRBJ2-3; a weak D match, TRBD2 (5 bases). This CDR3 spans 14 amino acids. V dropped 2 bases and J dropped 3 bases, with 12 bases sitting between them. CDR1 and CDR2 (germline): GTSNPN, SVGIG (reference sequence). In DNA form, the CDR3 reads TGTGCCTGGAGTTTTATACTAGAAACAGATACGCAGTATTTT. Amino acid sequence: CAWSFILETDTQYF.

This chain joins TRBV11-2 and TRBJ1-4; D is possibly TRBD1 (6 bases). V was trimmed by 1 base and J by 0 bases, leaving 12 bases between them. The CDR3 is 17 residues long. Germline V gene data show CDR1 as SGHAT and CDR2 as FQNNGV. CDR3: CASSLGRGFATNEKLFF. DNA for the CDR3: TGTGCCAGCAGCTTAGGCAGGGGATTTGCAACTAATGAAAAACTGTTTTTT.

In DNA, the CDR3 is TGTGCCAGCAGCGACAGGGTCTCTAGCAATCAGCCCCAGCATTTT. Translating gives CASSDRVSSNQPQHF. J is TRBJ1-5 and V is TRBV7-2; TRBD1 matches 7 bases. There are 15 residues in the CDR3. The V and J ends lost 5 bases and 0 bases, in that order; junction bases with no gene match: 4. The V gene's germline CDR1 is SGHTA and CDR2 FQGNSA.

The J gene is TRBJ2-3, the V gene TRBV29-1; tentative D call: TRBD1 (6 bases). V was cut by 2 bases and J by 6 bases, with 18 bases left in between. CDR1 is SQVTM, CDR2 ANQGSEA, per germline. The CDR3 runs to 15 residues. The CDR3 region is CSVENRASSPDTQYF. As DNA, the CDR3 is TGCAGCGTTGAAAACAGGGCCTCGAGCCCCGATACGCAGTATTTT.

The chain is built from TRBV7-6 and TRBJ2-5, with 8 bases fitting TRBD1. Trimming cost V 3 bases and J 1 base; bases outside gene matches: 7. The CDR3 extends over 16 amino acids. Germline CDR1 and CDR2: SGHVS and FNYEAQ. CDR3 region: CASSLTGTGRQETQYF. The CDR3 DNA sequence: TGTGCCAGCAGCTTGACCGGGACAGGCCGCCAAGAGACCCAGTACTTC.

CDR3 nucleotide sequence: TGTGCCAGCAGCCCAATACTGGACAGGGACAATGGCTACACCTTC. Its translation is CASSPILDRDNGYTF. The chain employs TRBV3-1 (or the pseudogene TRBV3-2) and TRBJ1-2, with TRBD1 identical over 8 bases. The CDR3 is 15 amino acids. Germline CDR1 reads LGHDT; CDR2 reads YNNKEL (reference sequence). Unmatched junction bases numbered 10, after V lost 4 bases and J lost 6 bases.

CDR3 coding DNA: TGTGCTAGTGGTTCCCCCGACACCTACGAGCAGTACTTC. This sequence encodes CASGSPDTYEQYF. The chain joins TRBV12-5 to TRBJ2-7; D ambiguous. Germline V lookup: CDR1 LGHNT, CDR2 FRNRAP. V was trimmed by 4 bases and J by 2 bases, leaving 9 bases between them. The CDR3 is 13 residues long.

The chain employs TRBV5-1 and TRBJ2-5, with 7 bases identical to TRBD2. After removal of 1 base from V and 5 bases from J, the junction contained 5 bases not matched to a gene. The CDR3 is made up of 14 amino acids. Germline loops: CDR1 SGHRS, CDR2 YFSETQ. CDR3 bases: TGCGCCAGCAGCTTGAATTTCGGGGGGGAGACCCAGTACTTC. It encodes CASSLNFGGETQYF.

CDR3 region: CSVDRDSKFTEAFF. The DNA for the CDR3 is TGCAGCGTTGACCGGGACAGTAAATTCACTGAAGCTTTCTTT. The rearrangement joins TRBV29-1 to TRBJ1-1, with 7 positions matching TRBD1. Germline CDR1 reads SQVTM; CDR2 reads ANQGSEA. V gave up 3 bases and J gave up 4 bases; unmatched junction bases: 8. The CDR3 runs to 14 residues.

On this clone itself: The identical CDR3 is also encoded by other nucleotide sequences in the sample. The rearrangement uses TRBV4-1 and TRBJ1-5; 9 bases fit TRBD1. This CDR3 is built from 15 residues. CDR1 and CDR2 from the germline V gene are MGHRA and YSYEKL. Germline trimming cut 4 bases from V and 3 bases from J; bases unmatched to any gene: 4. CDR3 region: CASSRGQGNNQPQHF. CDR3 coding DNA: TGCGCCAGCAGCCGAGGACAGGGGAACAATCAGCCCCAGCATTTT.

This rearrangement joins TRBV10-3 to TRBJ1-2, with D hard to call. The CDR3 consists of 12 residues. Germline V CDR1 and CDR2: ENHRY, SYGVKD. Trimming cost V 7 bases and J 4 bases, with 10 bases left between them. The CDR3 loop is CAITEGSYGYTF. CDR3 DNA sequence: TGTGCCATCACCGAGGGAAGCTATGGCTACACCTTC.

The gene calls are TRBV2 and TRBJ1-5, with D perhaps matching TRBD1 (5 bases). CDR3 length equals 13 residues. V dropped 5 bases and J dropped 5 bases, with 10 bases sitting between them. Germline values: CDR1 SNHLY, CDR2 FYNNEI. CDR3 region: CASSRTRDQPQHF. DNA of the CDR3: TGTGCCAGCAGTCGGACAAGGGATCAGCCCCAGCATTTT.

The V gene is TRBV5-6, the J gene TRBJ2-7; TRBD1 might be the D (6 bases). Deletions cut 3 bases from V and 2 bases from J, with 15 bases between. Germline CDR1 is SGHDT and CDR2 is YYEEEE. The CDR3 has 15 amino acids. CDR3 loop: CASSSPTGYTYEQYF. The DNA for the CDR3 is TGTGCCAGCAGCTCGCCCACAGGGTACACCTACGAGCAGTACTTC.

CDR3 residues: CASSSERTGPQYF. The CDR3 region has the DNA TGTGCCAGCAGCTCAGAGAGGACAGGTCCCCAGTACTTC. The genes are TRBV7-3 and TRBJ2-7; TRBD1 matches at 7 bases. The CDR3 extends over 13 amino acids. The ends lost 4 bases at V and 10 bases at J; junction bases unmatched: 10. CDR1 is SGHTA, CDR2 FQGTGA, per germline.

This chain uses TRBV19 with TRBJ2-5, with D unresolved. The CDR3 runs 12 residues. Trimming removed 8 bases at V and 5 bases at J, with 12 bases between. Germline V gene lookup returns CDR1 LNHDA and CDR2 SQIVND (reference sequence). The CDR3 sequence: CASRSPGETQYF. The CDR3 region has the DNA TGTGCCAGTCGATCACCCGGGGAGACCCAGTACTTC.

The chain uses TRBV2 and TRBJ2-1; TRBD1 might be the D (6 bases). The V gene's germline CDR1 is SNHLY and CDR2 FYNNEI. This CDR3 contains 14 residues. The V end was cut by 7 bases, the J end by 0 bases, with 10 bases between. The CDR3 here is CASILQGSYNEQFF. DNA for the CDR3: TGTGCCAGCATTTTACAGGGCTCCTACAATGAGCAGTTCTTC.